This T cell receptor beta chain was sequenced in a study of blood T cells in healthy people across ages (dated by TCRdb to about 2015). Some background on the complete study: In model experiments, template switching captured roughly one uniquely barcoded TCR beta cDNA molecule for every two T cells. The study measured age-related changes in TCR beta repertoire diversity using deep sequencing normalized with unique cDNA molecular identifiers. The donors were split into four age groups: young (average around 15 years), middle-aged (roughly 40), aged (over 55) and long-lived (roughly 88). Donors of different ages were randomly distributed across sequencing lanes to avoid experimental bias. For two donors (one aged 18 to 29 and one aged 80 or older), the study analyzed two additional independent replicas of 1 million unique cDNA reads from the same blood draw.

The library was built by means of 5' RACE. The reads were generated on an Illumina HiSeq 2500. A second PCR of roughly 6 to 11 cycles was run with a J-beta primer mix and a sample-barcoded 5' primer. Each TCR beta cDNA molecule received a unique molecular identifier from a template-switch 5' adaptor carrying 12 random nucleotides. Each sample yielded at least 2.5 million CDR3-containing paired-end reads. All of the RNA was converted into first-strand cDNA using the Mint cDNA synthesis kit, with a TRBC-specific oligonucleotide serving as the primer. All cDNA was treated with uracil-DNA glycosylase and then went through a first 18-cycle PCR with the universal primers M1SS and BC2_uni_R. The source study handled its data this way. For normalization, 1 million high-quality reads, each with a distinct molecular identifier, were randomly selected from each sample. Reads sharing molecular identifiers were discarded rather than binned into consensus sequences. CDR3 identification, clonotype clustering and error correction used MiTCR with a Q25 quality threshold and the strictest error-elimination algorithm. Lower-bound total TCR beta diversity was estimated with a nonparametric unseen species model using Euler transformation. TCRdb cleaned the public reads at Q25 with fastp, built clones with MiXCR and kept in-frame beta chains. When rows share a CDR3 protein, they turn into one entry using the most common DNA and genes. The V and J calls follow TCRdb's processing rather than the paper's. This sample gives more than 700,000 distinct CDR3 sequences in total; around half of them show up just once. Of the sample, 15% to 20% is held by the ten largest clones.

The donors were roughly 39 Caucasian individuals from Russia, aged roughly 6 to 90 years, who were systemically healthy. Each donor gave around 9.5 milliliters of peripheral blood, collected into EDTA-treated Vacutainer tubes. PBMCs were isolated by Ficoll-Paque density-gradient centrifugation, with at least 6 million obtained per sample. Total RNA was extracted from PBMCs with Trizol reagent, with at least 6 micrograms obtained per sample. Naive CD45RAhigh/CD27high T cell percentages were measured by flow cytometry on a PBMC aliquot from every donor. Comments on this clonotype: Its antigen is still unknown. No base qualities exist here, and no much larger clone lies one base off it.

Results and caveats for the whole study, not just this receptor: Compared with the aged group, more naive CD4+ T cells, fewer expanded clones and increased TCR diversity were shown by the long-lived group, suggesting age selection. As age increased, observed TCR beta diversity per million T cells dropped in a roughly linear way, and a significant reduction was already evident by age roughly 40. Conclusive comparison of naive and antigen-experienced compartments was prevented by the profiling of bulk unsorted PBMCs. Estimates of total diversity based on one million sequenced T cells were considered lower bounds and underestimates. Donor CMV infection status was unknown, potentially confounding age-related changes in expanded clonotypes. There was a strong correlation between observed TCR beta diversity and the percentage of naive T cells measured by flow cytometry.

The receptor was isolated from a man at least 80 years old in good health. Sequences were obtained from blood.

The encoded CDR3 is CASSWSGSYEQYF. The DNA sequence is TGTGCCAGCAGTTGGTCTGGCTCCTACGAGCAGTACTTC. The V and J genes are TRBV28 and TRBJ2-7; the D gene identity is not certain. Reading the germline V gene gives CDR1 MDHEN and CDR2 SYDVKM. Its CDR3 holds 13 amino acids, cysteine through phenylalanine. The CDR3 DNA has 39 bases and is translated from base 1. V loses 4 bases, J loses 0 bases, and the germline ends lie 7 bases apart.